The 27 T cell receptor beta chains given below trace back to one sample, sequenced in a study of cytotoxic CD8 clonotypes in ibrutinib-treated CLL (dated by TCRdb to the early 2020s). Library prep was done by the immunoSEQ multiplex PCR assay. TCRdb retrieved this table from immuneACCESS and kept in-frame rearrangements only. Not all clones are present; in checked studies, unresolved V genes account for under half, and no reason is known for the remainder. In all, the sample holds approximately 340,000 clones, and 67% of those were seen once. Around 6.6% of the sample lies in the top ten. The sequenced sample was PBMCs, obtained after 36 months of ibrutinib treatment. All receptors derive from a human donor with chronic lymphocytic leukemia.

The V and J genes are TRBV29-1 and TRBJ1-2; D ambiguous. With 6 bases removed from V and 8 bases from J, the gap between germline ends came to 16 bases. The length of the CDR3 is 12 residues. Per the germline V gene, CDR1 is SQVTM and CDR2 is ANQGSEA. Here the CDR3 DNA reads TGCAGCGTCGGAGCCCGACCCTCGGGCTACACCTTC. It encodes CSVGARPSGYTF.

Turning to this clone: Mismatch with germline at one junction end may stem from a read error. This chain's CDR3 is CASSFLGSSQPQHF. DNA of the CDR3: TGTGCCAGTAGTTTCTTGGGGAGCAGTCAGCCCCAGCATTTT. V gene TRBV19 combines with J gene TRBJ1-5; D is ambiguous. Germline loops: CDR1 LNHDA, CDR2 SQIVND (reference sequence). The CDR3 covers 14 residues.

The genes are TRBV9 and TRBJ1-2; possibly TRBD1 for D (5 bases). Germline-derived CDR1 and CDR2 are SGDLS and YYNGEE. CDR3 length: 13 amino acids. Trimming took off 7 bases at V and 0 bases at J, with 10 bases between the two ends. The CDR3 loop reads CASGDRANYGYTF. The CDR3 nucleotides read TGTGCCAGCGGAGACAGAGCTAACTATGGCTACACCTTC.

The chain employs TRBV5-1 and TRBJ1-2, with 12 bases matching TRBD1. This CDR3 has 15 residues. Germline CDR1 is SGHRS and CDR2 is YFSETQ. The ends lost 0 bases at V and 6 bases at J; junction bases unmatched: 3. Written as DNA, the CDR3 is TGCGCCAGCAGCTTGGCCGGGACAGGGGGCCATGGCTACACCTTC. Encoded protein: CASSLAGTGGHGYTF. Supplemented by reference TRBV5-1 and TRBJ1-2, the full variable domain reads KAGVTQTPRYLIKTRGQQVTLSCSPISGHRSVSWYQQTPGQGLQFLFEYFSETQRNKGNFPGRFSGRQFSNSRSEMNVSTLELGDSALYLCASSLAGTGGHGYTFGSGTRLTVV.

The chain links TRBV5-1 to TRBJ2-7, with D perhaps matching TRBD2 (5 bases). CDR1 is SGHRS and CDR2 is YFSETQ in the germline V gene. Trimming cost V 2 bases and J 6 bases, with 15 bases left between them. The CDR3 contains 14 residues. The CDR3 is CASSFRTPSIEQYF. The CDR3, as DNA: TGCGCCAGCAGCTTCAGGACTCCTTCCATCGAGCAGTACTTC.

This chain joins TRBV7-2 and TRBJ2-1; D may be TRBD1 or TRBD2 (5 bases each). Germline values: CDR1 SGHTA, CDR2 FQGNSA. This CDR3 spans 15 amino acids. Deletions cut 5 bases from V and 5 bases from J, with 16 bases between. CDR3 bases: TGTGCCAGCAGCCCCCAGATCGGGACGAACAATGAGCAGTTCTTC. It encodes CASSPQIGTNNEQFF. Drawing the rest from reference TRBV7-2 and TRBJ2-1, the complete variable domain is GAGVSQSPSNKVTEKGKDVELRCDPISGHTALYWYRQSLGQGLEFLIYFQGNSAPDKSGLPSDRFSAERTGGSVSTLTIQRTQQEDSAVYLCASSPQIGTNNEQFFGPGTRLTVL.

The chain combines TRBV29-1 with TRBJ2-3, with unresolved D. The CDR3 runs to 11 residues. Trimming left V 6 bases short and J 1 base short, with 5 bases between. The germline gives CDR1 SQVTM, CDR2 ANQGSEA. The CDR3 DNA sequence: TGCAGCGTGGTCCGCACAGATACGCAGTATTTT. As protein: CSVVRTDTQYF.

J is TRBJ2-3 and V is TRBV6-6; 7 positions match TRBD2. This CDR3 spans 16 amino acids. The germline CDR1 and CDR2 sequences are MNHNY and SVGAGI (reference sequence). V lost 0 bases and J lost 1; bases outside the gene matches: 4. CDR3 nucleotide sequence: TGTGCCAGCAGTTACTCAGGCGGGGGTGGCACAGATACGCAGTATTTT. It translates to CASSYSGGGGTDTQYF.

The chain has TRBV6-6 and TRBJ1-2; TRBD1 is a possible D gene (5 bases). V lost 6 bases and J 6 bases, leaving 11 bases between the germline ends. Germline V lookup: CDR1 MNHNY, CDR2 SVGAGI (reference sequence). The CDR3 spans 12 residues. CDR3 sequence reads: CASRPGTDGYTF. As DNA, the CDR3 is TGTGCCAGCAGACCCGGGACGGATGGCTACACCTTC.

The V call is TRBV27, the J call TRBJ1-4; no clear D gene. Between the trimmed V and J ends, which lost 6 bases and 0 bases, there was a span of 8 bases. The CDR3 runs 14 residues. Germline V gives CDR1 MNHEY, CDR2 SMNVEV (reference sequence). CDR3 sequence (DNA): TGTGCCAGCAGCAACAGCGCAACTAATGAAAAACTGTTTTTT. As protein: CASSNSATNEKLFF.

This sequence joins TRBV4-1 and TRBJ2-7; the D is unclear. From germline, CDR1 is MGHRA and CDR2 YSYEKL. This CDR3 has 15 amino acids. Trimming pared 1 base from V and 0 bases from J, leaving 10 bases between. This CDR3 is CASSQGTASSYEQYF. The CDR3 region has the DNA TGCGCCAGCAGCCAAGGGACCGCAAGCTCCTACGAGCAGTACTTC.

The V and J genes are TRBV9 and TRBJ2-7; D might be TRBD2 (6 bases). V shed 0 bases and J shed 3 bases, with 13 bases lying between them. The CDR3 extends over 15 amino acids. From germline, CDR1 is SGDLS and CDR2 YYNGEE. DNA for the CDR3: TGTGCCAGCAGCGTAGGGCCGGGAGTGTTCTACGAGCAGTACTTC. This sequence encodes CASSVGPGVFYEQYF.

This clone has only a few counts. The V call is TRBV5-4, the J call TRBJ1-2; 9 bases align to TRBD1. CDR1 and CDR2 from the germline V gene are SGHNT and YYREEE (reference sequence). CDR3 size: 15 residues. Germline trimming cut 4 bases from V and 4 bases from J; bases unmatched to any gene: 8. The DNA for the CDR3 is TGTGCCAGCAGCACGGGACAGGGTGGAGTCTATGGCTACACCTTC. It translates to CASSTGQGGVYGYTF.

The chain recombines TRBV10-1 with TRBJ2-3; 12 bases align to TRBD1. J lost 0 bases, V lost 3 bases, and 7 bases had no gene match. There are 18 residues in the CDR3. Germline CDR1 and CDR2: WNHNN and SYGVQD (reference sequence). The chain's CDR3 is CASSDLGTGGPSTDTQYF. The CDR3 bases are TGCGCCAGCAGTGATTTGGGGACAGGGGGCCCTAGCACAGATACGCAGTATTTT.

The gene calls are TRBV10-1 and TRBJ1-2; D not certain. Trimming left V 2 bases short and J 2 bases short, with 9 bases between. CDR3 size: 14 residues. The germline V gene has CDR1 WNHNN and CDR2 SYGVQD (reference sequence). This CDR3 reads CASSETAENYGYTF. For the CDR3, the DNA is TGCGCCAGCAGTGAGACAGCAGAAAACTATGGCTACACCTTC.

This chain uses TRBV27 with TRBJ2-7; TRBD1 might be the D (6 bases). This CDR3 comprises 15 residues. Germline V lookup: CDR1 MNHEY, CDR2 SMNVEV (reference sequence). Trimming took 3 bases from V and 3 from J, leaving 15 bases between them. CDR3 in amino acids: CASSFSQGPSYEQYF. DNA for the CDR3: TGTGCCAGCAGTTTTTCACAGGGACCTAGCTACGAGCAGTACTTC.

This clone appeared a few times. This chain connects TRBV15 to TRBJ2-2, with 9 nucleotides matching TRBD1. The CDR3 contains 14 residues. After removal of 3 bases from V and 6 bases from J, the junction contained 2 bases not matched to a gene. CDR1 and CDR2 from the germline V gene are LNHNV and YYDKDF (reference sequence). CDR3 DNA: TGTGCCACCAGCAGGGGGACAGGGTCCGGGGAGCTGTTTTTT. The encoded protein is CATSRGTGSGELFF.

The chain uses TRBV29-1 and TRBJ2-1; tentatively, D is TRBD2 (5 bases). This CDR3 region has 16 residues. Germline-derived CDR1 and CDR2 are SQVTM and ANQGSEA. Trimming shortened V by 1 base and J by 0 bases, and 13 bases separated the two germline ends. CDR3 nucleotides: TGCAGCGTTGAAGGGTTACGGGAATTCTCCTACAATGAGCAGTTCTTC. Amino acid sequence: CSVEGLREFSYNEQFF.

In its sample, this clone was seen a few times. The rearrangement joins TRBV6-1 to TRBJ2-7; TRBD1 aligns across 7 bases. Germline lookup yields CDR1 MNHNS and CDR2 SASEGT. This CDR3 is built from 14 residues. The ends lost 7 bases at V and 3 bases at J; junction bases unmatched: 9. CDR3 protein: CASTAAWDSYEQYF. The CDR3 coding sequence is TGTGCCAGCACCGCCGCGTGGGACAGCTACGAGCAGTACTTC.

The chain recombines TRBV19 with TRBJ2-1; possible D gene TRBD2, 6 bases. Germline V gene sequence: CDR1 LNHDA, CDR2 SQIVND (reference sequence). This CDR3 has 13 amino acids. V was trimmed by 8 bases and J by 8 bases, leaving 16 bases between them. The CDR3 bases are TGTGCCAGTGGCACGCGGAGGGGCGATGAGCAGTTCTTC. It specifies CASGTRRGDEQFF.

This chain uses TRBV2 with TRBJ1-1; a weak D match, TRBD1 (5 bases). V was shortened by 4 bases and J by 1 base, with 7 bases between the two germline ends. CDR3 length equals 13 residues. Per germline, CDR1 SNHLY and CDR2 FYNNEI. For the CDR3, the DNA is TGTGCCAGCAGTGCAGGGAGGAACACTGAAGCTTTCTTT. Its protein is CASSAGRNTEAFF.

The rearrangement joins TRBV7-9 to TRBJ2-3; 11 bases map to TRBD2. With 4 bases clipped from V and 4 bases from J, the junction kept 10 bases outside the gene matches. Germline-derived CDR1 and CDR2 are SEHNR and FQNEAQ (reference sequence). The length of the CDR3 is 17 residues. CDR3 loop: CASSSLSVAGGPDTQYF. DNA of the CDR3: TGTGCCAGCAGCTCCCTGTCGGTAGCGGGGGGGCCAGATACGCAGTATTTT.

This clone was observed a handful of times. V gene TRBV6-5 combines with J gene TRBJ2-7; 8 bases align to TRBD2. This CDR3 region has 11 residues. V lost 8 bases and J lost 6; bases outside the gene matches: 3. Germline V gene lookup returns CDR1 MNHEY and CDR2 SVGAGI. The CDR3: CASCRGGEQYF. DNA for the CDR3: TGTGCCAGCTGTCGGGGGGGCGAGCAGTACTTC.

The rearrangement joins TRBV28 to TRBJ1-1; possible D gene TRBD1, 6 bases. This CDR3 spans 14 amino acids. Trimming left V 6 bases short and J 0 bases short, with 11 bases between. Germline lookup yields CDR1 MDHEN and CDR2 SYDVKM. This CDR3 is CASRPGQLNTEAFF. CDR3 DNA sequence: TGTGCCAGCAGACCAGGACAGCTGAACACTGAAGCTTTCTTT.

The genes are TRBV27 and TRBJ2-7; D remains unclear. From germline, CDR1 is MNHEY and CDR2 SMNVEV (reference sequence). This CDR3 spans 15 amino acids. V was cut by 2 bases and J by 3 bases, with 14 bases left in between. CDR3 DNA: TGTGCCAGCAGTTTAAAGGCGGACCGAAACTACGAGCAGTACTTC. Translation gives CASSLKADRNYEQYF.

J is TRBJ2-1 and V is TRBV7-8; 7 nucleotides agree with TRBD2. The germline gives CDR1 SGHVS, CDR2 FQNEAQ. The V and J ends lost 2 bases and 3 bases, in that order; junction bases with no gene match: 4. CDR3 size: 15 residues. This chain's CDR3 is CASSLTAGDYNEQFF. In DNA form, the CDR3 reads TGTGCCAGCAGCTTAACTGCGGGGGACTACAATGAGCAGTTCTTC. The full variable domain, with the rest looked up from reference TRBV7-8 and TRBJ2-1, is GAGVSQSPRYKVAKRGQDVALRCDPISGHVSLFWYQQALGQGPEFLTYFQNEAQLDKSGLPSDRFFAERPEGSVSTLKIQRTQQEDSAVYLCASSLTAGDYNEQFFGPGTRLTVL.

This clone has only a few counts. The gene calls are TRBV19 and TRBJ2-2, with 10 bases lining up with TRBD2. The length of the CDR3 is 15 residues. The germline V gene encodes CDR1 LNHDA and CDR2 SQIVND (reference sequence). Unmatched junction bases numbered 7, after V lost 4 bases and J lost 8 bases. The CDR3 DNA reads TGTGCCAGTAGTAAAGGACTAGCGGTACTTGGGGAGCTGTTTTTT. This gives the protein CASSKGLAVLGELFF.